Below are 19 T cell receptor beta chains sequenced from a single sample in a study of T cell repertoires in cytomegalovirus infection. TCRdb reprocessed the reads with MiXCR, giving one entry per CDR3 protein. Of 400,000 to 550,000 distinct CDR3 sequences listed, about 11% are singletons. The sample taken for sequencing was PBMCs. The receptors were sampled from a human donor in good health (CMV status not recorded). Some clones in this sample may be carry-over from other donors' samples.

This clonotype was counted at least ten times. The chain recombines TRBV7-8 with TRBJ2-7; TRBD1 agrees at 7 bases. CDR1 SGHVS and CDR2 FQNEAQ come from the germline V gene. Trimming at V came to 5 bases and at J to 5 bases, leaving 6 bases not matched to a gene. The CDR3 length is 13 residues. The CDR3 sequence: CASSNDRADEQYF. CDR3 DNA: TGTGCCAGCAGCAACGACAGGGCGGACGAGCAGTACTTC.

This clonotype was picked up many times. The chain joins TRBV7-2 to TRBJ2-7; 7 nucleotides line up with TRBD2. This CDR3 spans 14 amino acids. With 7 bases clipped from V and 5 bases from J, the junction kept 11 bases outside the gene matches. Germline V lookup: CDR1 SGHTA, CDR2 FQGNSA. This CDR3 reads CASIRGREGDEQYF. As DNA, the CDR3 is TGTGCCAGCATCCGAGGGAGGGAGGGCGACGAGCAGTACTTC.

The chain recombines TRBV12-3 or TRBV12-4 with TRBJ2-1; D possibly corresponds to TRBD2 (5 bases). The CDR3 runs to 15 residues. V shed 6 bases and J shed 8 bases, with 20 bases lying between them. The CDR3 protein is CASSLSGTLRHEQFF. CDR3 in DNA: TGTGCCAGCAGCCTAAGCGGAACCCTACGGCATGAGCAGTTCTTC.

This clonotype turned up a few times. The J gene is TRBJ2-3, the V gene TRBV7-3; 13 bases agree with TRBD2. V lost 3 bases and J lost 2; bases outside the gene matches: 5. The CDR3 loop spans 17 amino acids. In germline, CDR1 is SGHTA, CDR2 FQGTGA. The CDR3 bases are TGTGCCAGCAGCTTGGGGACTAGCGGGATACACACAGATACGCAGTATTTT. The encoded protein is CASSLGTSGIHTDTQYF.

In its sample, this clonotype was seen many times. The J gene is TRBJ1-2, the V gene TRBV20-1; D is unclear. The CDR3 sequence is 13 residues long. Germline CDR1 is DFQATT and CDR2 is SNEGSKA (reference sequence). V lost 4 bases and J lost 3, with 12 bases in between. The CDR3 DNA reads as TGCAGTGCTAACCGCAAGCGGGACTATGGCTACACCTTC. Protein product: CSANRKRDYGYTF.

This clonotype occurred many times. This chain joins TRBV12-3 or TRBV12-4 and TRBJ2-7; D is unclear. V was pared by 4 bases and J by 3 bases, with 16 bases between. CDR3 length equals 15 residues. The CDR3 reads CASSSRYKGSYEQYF. CDR3 coding DNA: TGTGCCAGCAGTTCCCGTTATAAGGGAAGCTACGAGCAGTACTTC.

This clonotype came up many times. The rearrangement uses TRBV4-1 and TRBJ2-1; D not certain. Between the trimmed V and J ends, which lost 0 bases and 10 bases, there was a span of 7 bases. CDR1 and CDR2 (germline): MGHRA, YSYEKL. The CDR3 contains 12 residues. CDR3 DNA sequence: TGCGCCAGCAGCCAAGATCCACCCGAGCAGTTCTTC. Residues: CASSQDPPEQFF.

This clonotype was found many times. The chain uses TRBV7-2 and TRBJ2-4, with D possibly being TRBD1 (5 bases). Germline CDR1 is SGHTA and CDR2 is FQGNSA. V was clipped by 1 base and J by 3 bases, with 10 bases between them. The CDR3 spans 15 residues. CDR3 region: CASSLVQGGKNIQYF. CDR3 coding DNA: TGTGCCAGCAGCTTAGTTCAGGGTGGCAAAAACATTCAGTACTTC. Drawing the rest from reference TRBV7-2 and TRBJ2-4, the complete variable domain is GAGVSQSPSNKVTEKGKDVELRCDPISGHTALYWYRQSLGQGLEFLIYFQGNSAPDKSGLPSDRFSAERTGGSVSTLTIQRTQQEDSAVYLCASSLVQGGKNIQYFGAGTRLSVL.

The rearrangement joins TRBV25-1 to TRBJ1-1; TRBD1 might be the D (5 bases). Deletions cut 6 bases from V and 0 bases from J, with 8 bases between. The length of the CDR3 is 13 residues. Germline V gene sequence: CDR1 MGHDK, CDR2 SYGVNS. The CDR3 coding sequence is TGTGCCAGCAGGGGACCATTGAACACTGAAGCTTTCTTT. Its translation is CASRGPLNTEAFF.

The gene calls are TRBV4-1 and TRBJ2-7; no clear D gene. This CDR3 region has 14 residues. V lost 1 base and J 3 bases, leaving 10 bases between the germline ends. Germline CDR1 and CDR2: MGHRA and YSYEKL. CDR3: CASSQALTGYEQYF. The DNA of the CDR3 is TGCGCCAGCAGCCAAGCCCTAACCGGCTACGAGCAGTACTTC.

This chain joins TRBV5-1 and TRBJ1-2; 7 positions match TRBD1. This CDR3 is 12 amino acids long. In germline, CDR1 is SGHRS, CDR2 YFSETQ. The trim removed 4 bases at V and 7 bases at J, leaving 4 bases unmatched. The CDR3 sequence: CASSTGQTGYTF. CDR3 nucleotides: TGCGCCAGCAGCACGGGACAGACTGGCTACACCTTC.

This chain joins TRBV20-1 and TRBJ1-2; the D gene is possibly TRBD1 (5 bases). The germline gives CDR1 DFQATT, CDR2 SNEGSKA (reference sequence). V lost 6 bases, J lost 7 bases, and 15 bases lay in between. The CDR3 covers 12 residues. In nucleotides, the CDR3 is TGCAGTGCCTTGGAGGGGCGCGGTGGCTACACCTTC. Its translation: CSALEGRGGYTF.

Regarding this clonotype: Mismatch with germline at one junction end may stem from a read error. The chain combines TRBV29-1 with TRBJ2-2; D possibly matches TRBD1 or TRBD2 (7 bases each). CDR1 SQVTM and CDR2 ANQGSEA come from the germline V gene. This CDR3 region has 17 residues. The CDR3 protein is CSVEDLRGTAETGELLF. CDR3 nucleotides: TGCAGCGTTGAAGATCTGCGGGGGACAGCAGAGACCGGGGAGCTGCTTTTT.

This clonotype was recorded many times. DNA for the CDR3: TGTGCCAGCAGCACCCGACAGGGGGGTTACGAGCAGTACTTC. This sequence encodes CASSTRQGGYEQYF. V and J are TRBV3-1 and TRBJ2-7, with 9 bases fitting TRBD1. Germline CDR1 reads LGHDT; CDR2 reads YNNKEL (reference sequence). The CDR3 is 14 residues long. V lost 5 bases and J lost 4; bases outside the gene matches: 6.

This clonotype was seen a few times. This chain links TRBV9 with TRBJ2-1, with TRBD2 identical over 7 bases. The V and J ends lost 1 base and 0 bases, in that order; junction bases with no gene match: 7. This CDR3 has 17 amino acids. CDR1 is SGDLS, CDR2 YYNGEE, per germline. Here the CDR3 reads CASSVPRGGSSYNEQFF. The CDR3 DNA follows: TGTGCCAGCAGCGTACCCCGGGGAGGGAGCTCCTACAATGAGCAGTTCTTC.

The chain carries TRBV7-9 and TRBJ2-1; D tentatively fits TRBD1 or TRBD2 (5 bases each). This CDR3 has 16 amino acids. Germline loops: CDR1 SEHNR, CDR2 FQNEAQ (reference sequence). V was pared by 4 bases and J by 1 base, with 14 bases between. The CDR3 is CASSSAGTSSYNEQFF. The CDR3 bases are TGTGCCAGCAGCTCCGCCGGGACGTCTTCCTACAATGAGCAGTTCTTC.

This clonotype was counted ten times or more. This sequence joins TRBV29-1 and TRBJ1-4; D ambiguous. This CDR3 has 12 amino acids. The V gene's germline CDR1 is SQVTM and CDR2 ANQGSEA. The CDR3 DNA is TGCAGTGGGAAACAGCCTAATGAAAAACTGTTTTTT. This sequence encodes CSGKQPNEKLFF.

This clonotype was detected once. The V call is TRBV15, the J call TRBJ1-4; D possibly corresponds to TRBD1 (6 bases). CDR3 length: 15 residues. Germline-derived CDR1 and CDR2 are LNHNV and YYDKDF (reference sequence). V was trimmed by 5 bases and J by 4 bases, leaving 14 bases between them. The CDR3 region has the DNA TGTGCCACCAGCCGCACAGGGCAATTTAATGAAAAACTGTTTTTT. The encoded protein is CATSRTGQFNEKLFF.

The table lists this clonotype with many counts. This chain uses TRBV7-9 with TRBJ2-7; D unresolved. V dropped 5 bases and J dropped 0 bases, with 14 bases sitting between them. Germline CDR1 reads SEHNR; CDR2 reads FQNEAQ (reference sequence). The CDR3 spans 15 residues. CDR3 coding DNA: TGTGCCAGCAGCCCTACGACTTCTAGCTCCTACGAGCAGTACTTC. Residues: CASSPTTSSSYEQYF.